These T cell receptor beta chains were read from a single sample in a study of shared clonotypes between healthy human individuals. Clones were sequenced by immunoSEQ multiplex PCR, and TCRdb holds only the in-frame ones, with some missing. The sample gives approximately 400,000 clones, 96% of which show up once; approximately 0.3% is in the top ten. Source material: memory CD8+ T cells sorted from blood. Receptors originate from a young man in good health. Both conserved end residues are part of each CDR3. The D gene is left open where the match is weak. A row's size may be missing; if present it is once, few, many or a size class.

>14|TRBJ1-5|TRBV28|once|NA
CASSLRGDYQPQHF
TGTGCCAGCAGTTTGAGGGGCGATTATCAGCCCCAGCATTTT
>13|TRBJ2-1|TRBV7-9|once|NA
CASSPTGYNEQFF
TGTGCCAGCAGCCCAACAGGCTACAATGAGCAGTTCTTC
>13|TRBJ2-1|TRBV7-3|NA|TRBD2
CASSLTGRDEQFF
TGTGCCAGCAGCTTAACAGGGAGGGATGAGCAGTTCTTC
>18|TRBJ2-7|TRBV13|NA|TRBD2
CASSSNFDSSGRNYEQYF
TGTGCCAGCAGCTCCAATTTTGATTCTAGCGGGAGAAACTACGAGCAGTACTTC
>16|TRBJ2-3|TRBV7-9|once|NA
CASSSIWGVRTDTQYF
TGTGCCAGCAGCAGCATATGGGGGGTCAGGACAGATACGCAGTATTTT
>15|TRBJ2-1|TRBV7-9|NA|TRBD2
CASSPLGLAHNEQFF
TGTGCCAGCAGCCCATTAGGACTAGCGCACAATGAGCAGTTCTTC
>13|TRBJ2-5|TRBV2|NA|TRBD2
CASSASGIETQYF
TGTGCCAGCAGTGCTAGCGGGATAGAGACCCAGTACTTC
>15|TRBJ2-7|TRBV7-3|NA|TRBD1
CASSLMRDRGPEQYF
TGTGCCAGCAGCTTAATGCGGGACAGGGGGCCTGAGCAGTACTTC
>10|TRBJ2-2|TRBV25-1|NA|NA
CASSGGELFF
TGTGCCAGCAGTGGGGGGGAGCTGTTTTTT
>15|TRBJ2-3|TRBV6-5|NA|NA
CASSYTGTRGDTQYF
TGTGCCAGCAGTTACACCGGGACTCGGGGAGATACGCAGTATTTT
>9|TRBJ2-1|TRBV7-2|NA|NA
CAIANEQFF
TGTGCCATAGCCAATGAGCAGTTCTTC
>16|TRBJ1-1|TRBV7-3|NA|NA
CASSLTGSGAWTEAFF
TGTGCCAGCAGCTTAACTGGTTCCGGGGCTTGGACTGAAGCTTTCTTT
>19|TRBJ2-7|TRBV21-1|NA|NA
CASSKASETGAIGSYEQYF
TGTGCCAGCAGCAAAGCGAGTGAGACAGGGGCTATTGGCTCCTACGAGCAGTACTTC
>14|TRBJ2-7|TRBV2|NA|TRBD2
CASSGTSGAYEQYF
TGTGCCAGCAGTGGGACTAGCGGGGCCTACGAGCAGTACTTC
>12|TRBJ1-2|TRBV28|NA|NA
CASTTTASGYTF
TGTGCCAGCACTACGACCGCTTCAGGCTACACCTTC
>15|TRBJ1-5|TRBV5-5|NA|TRBD1
CASSYRDRGSQPQHF
TGTGCCAGCAGCTACCGGGACAGGGGGTCACAGCCCCAGCATTTT
>14|TRBJ2-3|TRBV14|once|NA
CASSQSSITDTQYF
TGTGCCAGCAGCCAAAGCTCTATTACAGATACGCAGTATTTT
>11|TRBJ2-7|TRBV5-6|NA|NA
CASSLDDEQYF
TGTGCCAGCAGCTTGGACGACGAGCAGTACTTC
>13|TRBJ1-5|TRBV10-2|NA|TRBD1
CAGDRGLPQPQHF
TGCGCCGGTGACAGGGGGTTACCACAGCCCCAGCATTTT
>18|TRBJ2-1|TRBV4-2|NA|NA
CASSQGSLQGFLYNEQFF
TGTGCCAGCAGCCAAGGTAGCCTTCAGGGGTTTTTATACAATGAGCAGTTCTTC
>14|TRBJ2-3|TRBV30|NA|TRBD1
CAWSVGQGPNTQYF
TGTGCCTGGAGTGTAGGACAGGGTCCGAATACGCAGTATTTT
>14|TRBJ2-1|TRBV21-1|NA|NA
CASRTELTSNEQFF
TGTGCCAGCAGGACAGAACTGACTAGCAATGAGCAGTTCTTC
>13|TRBJ2-7|TRBV5-1|NA|NA
CASSLGAGNEQYF
TGCGCCAGCAGCTTGGGCGCGGGCAACGAGCAGTACTTC
>15|TRBJ2-2|TRBV2|few|TRBD1
CASLTGTGNAGELFF
TGTGCCAGCCTCACCGGGACAGGGAACGCCGGGGAGCTGTTTTTT
>13|TRBJ2-1|TRBV19|NA|NA
CASSIVFDNEQFF
TGTGCCAGTAGTATAGTTTTCGACAATGAGCAGTTCTTC
>14|TRBJ1-5|TRBV19|NA|NA
CASSSQYSNQPQHF
TGTGCCAGTAGCAGCCAGTATAGCAATCAGCCCCAGCATTTT
>15|TRBJ2-7|TRBV28|NA|TRBD2
CASSLTSGLVYEQYF
TGTGCCAGCAGTTTGACTAGCGGGTTAGTCTACGAGCAGTACTTC
>13|TRBJ1-5|TRBV18|few|NA
CASSPGGNQPQHF
TGTGCCAGCTCACCAGGGGGCAATCAGCCCCAGCATTTT
>16|TRBJ2-1|TRBV2|NA|NA
CASRPPLGGASNEQFF
TGTGCCAGCAGACCCCCCCTAGGTGGTGCCAGCAATGAGCAGTTCTTC
>15|TRBJ2-7|TRBV28|NA|TRBD2
CASSFPASGPYEQYF
TGTGCCAGCAGTTTTCCGGCTAGCGGTCCCTACGAGCAGTACTTC
>10|TRBJ2-7|TRBV20-1|NA|NA
CSVEEYEQYF
TGCAGTGTGGAAGAATACGAGCAGTACTTC
>12|TRBJ2-5|TRBV10-2|NA|NA
CASSIGGETQYF
TGCGCCAGCAGCATAGGGGGAGAAACCCAGTACTTC
>11|TRBJ2-3|TRBV5-1|few|NA
CASSYTDTQYF
TGCGCCAGCAGCTACACAGATACGCAGTATTTT
>15|TRBJ2-1|TRBV30|once|NA
CAWSVGSGAVNEQFF
TGTGCCTGGAGTGTAGGGAGCGGCGCAGTCAATGAGCAGTTCTTC
>13|TRBJ1-1|TRBV19|NA|NA
CASSIGINTEAFF
TGTGCCAGTAGTATCGGTATAAACACTGAAGCTTTCTTT
>15|TRBJ1-6|TRBV6-4|NA|TRBD1
CASSDPGTGDSPLHF
TGTGCCAGCAGTGACCCCGGGACAGGGGATTCACCCCTCCACTTT
>14|TRBJ2-5|TRBV28|once|NA
CASSLLAPGETQYF
TGTGCCAGCAGTTTACTAGCGCCTGGGGAGACCCAGTACTTC
>14|TRBJ2-2|TRBV2|few|NA
CASSDSRGFGELFF
TGTGCCAGCAGTGATAGTCGAGGATTTGGGGAGCTGTTTTTT
>16|TRBJ2-5|TRBV4-1|NA|NA
CASSQGTGPYQETQYF
TGCGCCAGCAGCCAAGGGACGGGCCCGTACCAAGAGACCCAGTACTTC
>14|TRBJ1-5|TRBV28|NA|NA
CASSLLSRNQPQHF
TGTGCCAGCAGTTTATTGAGCAGGAATCAGCCCCAGCATTTT
>15|TRBJ2-7|TRBV5-8|NA|NA
CASSLVRALNYEQYF
TGTGCCAGCAGCTTGGTGCGGGCACTTAACTACGAGCAGTACTTC
>14|TRBJ2-1|TRBV9|NA|TRBD2
CASSLAGVGDEQFF
TGTGCCAGCAGCCTAGCGGGAGTAGGGGATGAGCAGTTCTTC
>14|TRBJ2-7|TRBV4-1|NA|TRBD2
CASSVIAGGYEQYF
TGCGCCAGCAGCGTAATAGCGGGAGGGTACGAGCAGTACTTC
>15|TRBJ1-1|TRBV18|NA|TRBD1
CASSPTDRSGTEAFF
TGTGCCAGCTCACCTACGGACAGGTCGGGCACTGAAGCTTTCTTT
>15|TRBJ2-4|TRBV5-6|NA|NA
CASSFRQLAKNIQYF
TGTGCCAGCAGCTTCCGACAACTAGCCAAAAACATTCAGTACTTC
>13|TRBJ2-7|TRBV19|NA|NA
CASSMTDSYEQYF
TGTGCCAGTAGTATGACAGACTCCTACGAGCAGTACTTC
>13|TRBJ2-5|TRBV5-4|NA|NA
CASRSAGRETQYF
TGTGCCAGCAGGAGCGCGGGAAGAGAGACCCAGTACTTC
>20|TRBJ2-7|TRBV13|NA|TRBD2
CASSSPLSRTSVGGSYEQYF
TGTGCCAGCAGCTCCCCACTGAGCCGGACTAGCGTTGGGGGTTCCTACGAGCAGTACTTC
>16|TRBJ2-2|TRBV4-1|NA|TRBD2
CASSLRTSGSNGELFF
TGCGCCAGCAGCCTTCGGACTAGCGGGAGTAACGGGGAGCTGTTTTTT